Shown below are 8 T cell receptor beta chains from a single sample sequenced in a study of blood T cell repertoires in COVID-19. TCRdb keeps only in-frame clones here, not all; method: immunoSEQ multiplex PCR. The sample consists of approximately 170,000 clones, approximately 88% of them appearing once. The source material was PBMCs or T cells enriched from blood (not recorded which). These receptors originate from a young woman who had recovered from COVID-19.

V gene TRBV20-1 combines with J gene TRBJ2-7; 9 bases line up with TRBD2. V was pared by 3 bases and J by 4 bases, with 10 bases of the junction left unmatched. This CDR3 spans 15 amino acids. Germline V CDR1 and CDR2: DFQATT, SNEGSKA (reference sequence). The CDR3 is CSASTSGPAGYEQYF. CDR3 bases: TGCAGTGCTAGTACTAGCGGGCCCGCCGGGTACGAGCAGTACTTC.

The chain employs TRBV9 and TRBJ1-6, with unresolved D. Germline CDR1 is SGDLS and CDR2 is YYNGEE. With 5 bases removed from V and 8 bases from J, the gap between germline ends came to 11 bases. The CDR3 extends over 13 amino acids. CDR3 in DNA: TGTGCCAGCAGTCAAGTCGCGGATTCACCCCTCCACTTT. As protein: CASSQVADSPLHF.

This sequence joins TRBV6-1 and TRBJ1-2; D is unclear. Germline CDR1 is MNHNS and CDR2 is SASEGT. The V end was cut by 3 bases, the J end by 4 bases, with 21 bases between. The CDR3 is 17 amino acids. CDR3 coding DNA: TGTGCCAGCAGTGACCCAGCTTGGGGAGGGAACGGCTATGGCTACACCTTC. Encoded protein: CASSDPAWGGNGYGYTF.

The gene calls are TRBV7-2 and TRBJ2-2, with TRBD1 identical over 7 bases. Germline CDR1 is SGHTA and CDR2 is FQGNSA. CDR3 size: 18 residues. V trimming: 2 bases; J trimming: 0 bases; junction bases outside the gene matches: 9. The CDR3 bases are TGTGCCAGCAGCTTATTTGGCCCCGACAGGGCGAACACCGGGGAGCTGTTTTTT. The encoded protein is CASSLFGPDRANTGELFF.

The chain is built from TRBV27 and TRBJ1-1; maybe TRBD1 (5 bases). Trimming cost V 2 bases and J 3 bases, with 7 bases left between them. Germline values: CDR1 MNHEY, CDR2 SMNVEV (reference sequence). The CDR3 covers 13 residues. CDR3 coding DNA: TGTGCCAGCAGTTTACTAGGGGACACTGAAGCTTTCTTT. This codes for CASSLLGDTEAFF.

The chain uses TRBV18 and TRBJ2-7; TRBD2 matches at 7 bases. V was pared by 2 bases and J by 1 base, with 5 bases of the junction left unmatched. This CDR3 has 15 residues. Germline-derived CDR1 and CDR2 are KGHSH and LQKENI. The chain's CDR3 is CASSPMAGESYEQYF. As DNA, the CDR3 is TGTGCCAGCTCACCAATGGCGGGAGAGTCCTACGAGCAGTACTTC.

V and J are TRBV20-1 and TRBJ1-2, with D perhaps matching TRBD1 (6 bases). The germline V gene encodes CDR1 DFQATT and CDR2 SNEGSKA (reference sequence). CDR3 size: 16 residues. V lost 3 bases and J lost 0, with 17 bases in between. The CDR3 sequence is CSASPRVGGSNYGYTF. In DNA form, the CDR3 reads TGCAGTGCTAGTCCTAGGGTAGGGGGTTCTAACTATGGCTACACCTTC.

This chain links TRBV6-5 with TRBJ1-5, with 10 bases matching TRBD1. The germline V gene encodes CDR1 MNHEY and CDR2 SVGAGI. The CDR3 is made up of 15 amino acids. With V trimmed by 6 bases and J by 4 bases, 6 bases remained unmatched. CDR3 bases: TGTGCCAGCAGCACACCGGGACAGGGGAATCAGCCCCAGCATTTT. Protein product: CASSTPGQGNQPQHF.